A single TCR beta chain is shown here with its context. The sample belongs to a study of blood T cell repertoires in COVID-19. Study in general: Sample material is recorded as cDNA or gDNA derived from T cells, B-cell-depleted T cells, or PBMCs.

Germline V lookup: CDR1 KGHSH, CDR2 LQKENI. The V segment lost 3 bases and the J segment 7 bases; nucleotides outside the gene matches: 6. The CDR3 runs 15 residues. The authors' processing: Amplification with reference gene primers provided the estimates of nucleated cell counts. The method was immunoSEQ multiplex PCR; TCRdb's version includes in-frame clones alone and lacks a portion of them. That table supplies the V and J calls and clone size; D and trimming were determined from the DNA. The profile shows approximately 100,000 clones, 65% to 90% of them singletons. The origin of this receptor is a man in his sixties with acute or convalescent COVID-19. J is TRBJ1-4 and V is TRBV18, with 9 bases matching TRBD1. The sample was peripheral blood. In DNA form, the CDR3 reads TGTGCCAGCTCACCCTATATGGACAGGGGTGAAAAACTGTTTTTT. Translating gives CASSPYMDRGEKLFF.